This TCR beta chain originates from a study of cytomegalovirus exposure and HLA in healthy donors. At the level of the study: Most donors, about 77% of 398 genotyped, fell in the Caucasian-associated ancestry cluster. Points from the study as a whole: Per published reports, the classifier diagnosed cytomegalovirus status with high specificity and sensitivity. It was reported in a later analysis that an Asian-associated ancestry cluster showed fewer N-insertions than the approximately 690-donor mean. In a later analysis, parvovirus B19, influenza, CMV and Epstein-Barr virus appeared linked to several top co-occurrence clusters.

The CDR3 is 13 amino acids. Germline assignment: CDR1 MNHEY and CDR2 SMNVEV (reference sequence). Trimming left V 5 bases short and J 14 bases short, with 16 bases between. PCR amplification relied on 60 Vbeta primers (plus 13 Jbeta primers). Repertoires were generated with immunoSEQ multiplex PCR, while TCRdb's copy carries only in-frame clones and drops some. In the table there are around 140,000 clones, under 75% of which are singletons. About this clone itself: Its specificity is unknown.

The sample was PBMCs. This clonotype was obtained from a woman aged 35 to 49 in good health and CMV-seronegative. The genes are TRBV27 and TRBJ1-6; D possibly corresponds to TRBD1 (6 bases). CDR3 DNA sequence: TGTGCCAGCAGTCTGGGGACATCGCATACCCTCCACTTT. This encodes CASSLGTSHTLHF.